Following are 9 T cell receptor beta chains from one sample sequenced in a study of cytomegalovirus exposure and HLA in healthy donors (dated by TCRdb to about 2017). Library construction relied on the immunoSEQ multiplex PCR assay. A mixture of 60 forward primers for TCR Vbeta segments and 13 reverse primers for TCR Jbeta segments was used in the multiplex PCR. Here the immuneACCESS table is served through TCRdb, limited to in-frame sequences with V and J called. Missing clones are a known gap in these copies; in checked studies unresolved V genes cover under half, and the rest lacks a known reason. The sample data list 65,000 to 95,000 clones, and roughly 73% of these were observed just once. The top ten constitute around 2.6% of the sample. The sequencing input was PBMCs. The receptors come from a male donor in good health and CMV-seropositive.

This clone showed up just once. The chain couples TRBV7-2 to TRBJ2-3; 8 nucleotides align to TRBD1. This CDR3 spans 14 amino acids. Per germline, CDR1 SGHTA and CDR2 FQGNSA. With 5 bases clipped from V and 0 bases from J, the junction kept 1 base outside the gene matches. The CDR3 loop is CASSRDRSTDTQYF. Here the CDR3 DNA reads TGTGCCAGCAGCCGGGACAGGAGCACAGATACGCAGTATTTT. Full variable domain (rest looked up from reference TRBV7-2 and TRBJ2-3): GAGVSQSPSNKVTEKGKDVELRCDPISGHTALYWYRQSLGQGLEFLIYFQGNSAPDKSGLPSDRFSAERTGGSVSTLTIQRTQQEDSAVYLCASSRDRSTDTQYFGPGTRLTVL.

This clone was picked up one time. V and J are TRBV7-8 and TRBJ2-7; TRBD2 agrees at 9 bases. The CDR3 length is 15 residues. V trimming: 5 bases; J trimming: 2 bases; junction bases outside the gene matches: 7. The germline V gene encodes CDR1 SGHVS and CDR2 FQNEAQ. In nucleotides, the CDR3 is TGTGCCAGCAGCGTGAGGCGGGAGGGGACCTACGAGCAGTACTTC. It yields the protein CASSVRREGTYEQYF.

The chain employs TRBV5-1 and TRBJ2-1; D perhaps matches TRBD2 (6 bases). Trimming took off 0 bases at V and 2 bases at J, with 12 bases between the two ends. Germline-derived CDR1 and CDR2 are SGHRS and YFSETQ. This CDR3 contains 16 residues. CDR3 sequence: CASSLVPSVTYNEQFF. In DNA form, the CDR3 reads TGCGCCAGCAGCTTGGTACCTAGCGTAACCTACAATGAGCAGTTCTTC.

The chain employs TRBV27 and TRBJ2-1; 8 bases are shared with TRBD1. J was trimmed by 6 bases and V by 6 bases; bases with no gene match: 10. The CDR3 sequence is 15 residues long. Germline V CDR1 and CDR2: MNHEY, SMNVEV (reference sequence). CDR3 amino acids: CASSYRTGPINEQFF. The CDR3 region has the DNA TGTGCCAGCAGCTACCGGACAGGGCCCATCAATGAGCAGTTCTTC.

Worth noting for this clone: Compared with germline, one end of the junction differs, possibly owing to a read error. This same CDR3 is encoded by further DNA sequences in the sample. The CDR3 DNA follows: TGCGCCAGCAGCTTGGGTGTACACAGTAACACTGAAGCTTTCTTC. Translating it yields CASSLGVHSNTEAFF. The genes are TRBV5-1 and TRBJ1-1; D call uncertain. The CDR3 is 15 amino acids. Germline assignment: CDR1 SGHRS and CDR2 YFSETQ.

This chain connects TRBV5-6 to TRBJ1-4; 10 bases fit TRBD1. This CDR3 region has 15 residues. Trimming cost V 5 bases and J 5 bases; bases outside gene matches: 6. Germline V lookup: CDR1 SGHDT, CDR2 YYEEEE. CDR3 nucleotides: TGTGCCAGCAGTTTGACAGGGGGCTCGAATGAAAAACTGTTTTTT. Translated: CASSLTGGSNEKLFF. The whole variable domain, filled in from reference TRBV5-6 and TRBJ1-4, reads DAGVTQSPTHLIKTRGQQVTLRCSPKSGHDTVSWYQQALGQGPQFIFQYYEEEERQRGNFPDRFSGHQFPNYSSELNVNALLLGDSALYLCASSLTGGSNEKLFFGSGTQLSVL.

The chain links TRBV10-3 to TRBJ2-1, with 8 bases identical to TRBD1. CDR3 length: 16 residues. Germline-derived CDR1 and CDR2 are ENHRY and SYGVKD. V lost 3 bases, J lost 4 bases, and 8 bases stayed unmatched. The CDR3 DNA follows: TGTGCCATCAGTGATCCTAGACGGACAGGGTACAATGAGCAGTTCTTC. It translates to CAISDPRRTGYNEQFF.

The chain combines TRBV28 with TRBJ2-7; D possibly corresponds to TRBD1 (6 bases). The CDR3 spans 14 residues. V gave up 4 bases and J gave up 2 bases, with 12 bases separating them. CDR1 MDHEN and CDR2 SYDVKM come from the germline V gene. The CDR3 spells CASSSAQGTYEQYF. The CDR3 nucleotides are TGTGCCAGCAGTTCCGCTCAGGGGACCTACGAGCAGTACTTC.

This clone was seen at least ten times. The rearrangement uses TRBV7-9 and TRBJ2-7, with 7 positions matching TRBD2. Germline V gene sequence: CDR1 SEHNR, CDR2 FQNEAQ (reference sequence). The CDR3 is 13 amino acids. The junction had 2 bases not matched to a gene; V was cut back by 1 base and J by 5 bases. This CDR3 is CASSLGTRDEQYF. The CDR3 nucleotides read TGTGCCAGCAGCTTAGGGACTAGGGACGAGCAGTACTTC.